The 17 T cell receptor beta chains in this list originate from one sample, sequenced in a study of Graves' ophthalmopathy and Graves' hyperthyroidism. Amplified TCR beta CDR3 regions were obtained using RNA transcripts as template. The library came from an HTBI-primed first-round RT-PCR and a second-round multiplex PCR. TCRdb reanalysed the multiplex PCR reads using MiXCR and keeps one entry per CDR3 protein. The sample shows 650,000 to 900,000 distinct CDR3 sequences, roughly 40% of them seen only once. Sequenced material: peripheral blood. The receptors were gathered from an adult man with Graves' ophthalmopathy.

This clonotype has a count of ten or more. The V and J genes are TRBV7-3 and TRBJ1-1; 9 nucleotides align to TRBD1. CDR1 SGHTA and CDR2 FQGTGA come from the germline V gene. This CDR3 is 15 amino acids long. Trimming at V came to 2 bases and at J to 4 bases, leaving 5 bases not matched to a gene. CDR3 amino acids: CASSLSGQGSTEAFF. Written as DNA, the CDR3 is TGTGCCAGCAGCTTATCGGGACAGGGAAGCACTGAAGCTTTCTTT.

This sequence joins TRBV19 and TRBJ2-5; D gene uncertain. Trimming removed 5 bases at V and 5 bases at J, with 15 bases between. Per germline, CDR1 LNHDA and CDR2 SQIVND (reference sequence). The CDR3 runs to 14 residues. CDR3 in DNA: TGTGCCAGTAGTTGGACGCTACACGGGGAGACCCAGTACTTC. It is translated as CASSWTLHGETQYF. The full variable domain, in which reference TRBV19 and TRBJ2-5 provide the parts outside the CDR3, is DGGITQSPKYLFRKEGQNVTLSCEQNLNHDAMYWYRQDPGQGLRLIYYSQIVNDFQKGDIAEGYSVSREKKESFPLTVTSAQKNPTAFYLCASSWTLHGETQYFGPGTRLLVL.

Concerning this clonotype: One end of the junction does not line up with germline, which may come from a read error. The V and J genes are TRBV6-5 and TRBJ1-3; D remains ambiguous. Germline V lookup: CDR1 MNHEY, CDR2 SVGAGI. The CDR3 is 15 residues long. The CDR3 reads CTSISAPDSGNTIYF. Written as DNA, the CDR3 is TGTACCAGCATTTCGGCTCCTGACTCTGGAAACACCATATATTTT.

J is TRBJ2-5 and V is TRBV6-5; D is possibly TRBD1 or TRBD2 (5 bases each). Germline V lookup: CDR1 MNHEY, CDR2 SVGAGI. This CDR3 comprises 15 residues. V was trimmed by 1 base and J by 5 bases, leaving 14 bases between them. Here the CDR3 reads CASSYFPGGPETQYF. CDR3 bases: TGTGCCAGCAGTTACTTTCCTGGGGGTCCGGAGACCCAGTACTTC.

The chain uses TRBV20-1 and TRBJ2-5; 11 bases agree with TRBD2. Germline V gene sequence: CDR1 DFQATT, CDR2 SNEGSKA (reference sequence). The CDR3 spans 11 residues. Trimming cost V 5 bases and J 7 bases; bases outside gene matches: 0. The CDR3 here is CSAGTSGTQYF. CDR3 sequence (DNA): TGCAGTGCTGGGACTAGCGGGACCCAGTACTTC.

This clonotype was seen a handful of times. V is TRBV7-2 and J is TRBJ2-3; 8 nucleotides agree with TRBD1. V gave up 5 bases and J gave up 7 bases; unmatched junction bases: 11. The CDR3 extends over 15 amino acids. Germline V lookup: CDR1 SGHTA, CDR2 FQGNSA. The CDR3, as DNA: TGTGCCAGCAGCGCCGGGACAGGCTATGCGAATACGCAGTATTTT. Amino acid sequence: CASSAGTGYANTQYF.

This clonotype was found many times. The rearrangement joins TRBV25-1 to TRBJ1-5; 7 nucleotides align to TRBD1. The CDR3 is 15 residues long. V shed 3 bases, J shed 6 bases, and the junction held 8 bases outside the gene matches. Germline V gene data show CDR1 as MGHDK and CDR2 as SYGVNS. The CDR3 DNA sequence: TGTGCCAGCAGTGATCAAGACAGGGTTAGTCAGCCCCAGCATTTT. Translation gives CASSDQDRVSQPQHF.

This chain connects TRBV6-6 to TRBJ1-4, with no clear D. The CDR3 has 16 amino acids. The V and J ends lost 1 base and 0 bases respectively, with 9 bases between them. Per the germline V gene, CDR1 is MNHNY and CDR2 is SVGAGI (reference sequence). The CDR3 here is CASSYWADSTNEKLFF. Written as DNA, the CDR3 is TGTGCCAGCAGTTACTGGGCAGACTCAACTAATGAAAAACTGTTTTTT.

The gene calls are TRBV25-1 and TRBJ2-2; 9 positions match TRBD1. The CDR3 loop spans 16 amino acids. Losses at the gene ends were 5 bases for V and 5 bases for J; bases not matched to a gene: 9. From germline, CDR1 is MGHDK and CDR2 SYGVNS. The CDR3 region has the DNA TGTGCCAGCAGTTCTTACAGGGGGCGTAGGACCGGGGAGCTGTTTTTT. It translates to CASSSYRGRRTGELFF.

The chain links TRBV29-1 to TRBJ2-1, with D maybe TRBD2 (5 bases). The CDR3 is 12 amino acids. V was trimmed by 5 bases and J by 9 bases, leaving 14 bases between them. Germline V gene sequence: CDR1 SQVTM, CDR2 ANQGSEA. The CDR3 DNA is TGCAGCGTTAGGGCTAGCACGATTGAGCAGTTCTTC. This sequence encodes CSVRASTIEQFF.

The rearrangement uses TRBV20-1 and TRBJ1-6; 9 bases agree with TRBD1. This CDR3 is 18 amino acids long. Germline CDR1 DFQATT, CDR2 SNEGSKA (reference sequence). J lost 8 bases, V lost 6 bases, and 20 bases had no gene match. The CDR3 region is CSARNRGRLSFRHSPLHF. DNA for the CDR3: TGCAGTGCGAGAAACAGGGGGCGCCTGTCTTTTCGCCATTCACCCCTCCACTTT.

The CDR3 spells CASSRTNGWYQETQYF. Written as DNA, the CDR3 is TGTGCCAGCAGTAGGACTAACGGGTGGTACCAAGAGACCCAGTACTTC. This chain links TRBV2 with TRBJ2-5; D possibly corresponds to TRBD2 (6 bases). Between the trimmed V and J ends, which lost 5 bases and 0 bases, there was a span of 16 bases. The CDR3 is 16 amino acids. CDR1 is SNHLY, CDR2 FYNNEI, per germline.

This rearrangement joins TRBV11-2 to TRBJ2-7; TRBD2 aligns across 13 bases. Trimming cost V 3 bases and J 4 bases; bases outside gene matches: 6. Germline V lookup: CDR1 SGHAT, CDR2 FQNNGV. The CDR3 covers 16 residues. CDR3 in DNA: TGTGCCAGCAGCTTGGGACTAGCGGGATCTTCTTACGAGCAGTACTTC. It specifies CASSLGLAGSSYEQYF. The variable domain in full, with the rest retrieved from reference TRBV11-2 and TRBJ2-7, is EAGVAQSPRYKIIEKRQSVAFWCNPISGHATLYWYQQILGQGPKLLIQFQNNGVVDDSQLPKDRFSAERLKGVDSTLKIQPAKLEDSAVYLCASSLGLAGSSYEQYFGPGTRLTVT.

The rearrangement joins TRBV20-1 to TRBJ2-5, with 8 bases aligning to TRBD2. Germline CDR1 DFQATT, CDR2 SNEGSKA (reference sequence). CDR3 size: 13 residues. J gave up 11 bases and V 3 bases, and 11 bases lay outside the gene matches. DNA of the CDR3: TGCAGTGCTAGGCCCGGGGGGGAGGATACGCAGTACTTC. Its protein is CSARPGGEDTQYF.

The gene calls are TRBV20-1 and TRBJ2-7; no clear D gene. In germline, CDR1 is DFQATT, CDR2 SNEGSKA (reference sequence). The CDR3 has 15 residues. V dropped 5 bases and J dropped 2 bases, with 19 bases sitting between them. The CDR3 loop reads CSAGIWTVTTYEQYF. The CDR3 nucleotides are TGCAGTGCTGGAATTTGGACGGTAACAACCTACGAGCAGTACTTC.

The V gene is TRBV2, the J gene TRBJ2-7, with TRBD1 matching 8 bases. CDR1 is SNHLY, CDR2 FYNNEI, per germline. The CDR3 is 14 residues long. V shed 7 bases, J shed 3 bases, and the junction held 8 bases outside the gene matches. CDR3 sequence reads: CASKPLGQGYEQYF. The CDR3 DNA is TGTGCCAGCAAGCCCCTCGGACAGGGCTACGAGCAGTACTTC.

This chain connects TRBV30 to TRBJ2-5; possible D gene TRBD1, 5 bases. CDR1 GTSNPN and CDR2 SVGIG come from the germline V gene (reference sequence). Deletions cut 0 bases from V and 7 bases from J, with 12 bases between. There are 13 residues in the CDR3. The CDR3 is CAWSVSRVGTQYF. CDR3 DNA: TGTGCCTGGAGTGTATCCAGGGTAGGGACCCAGTACTTC.